This TCR beta chain derives from a study of blood T cell repertoires in COVID-19 (dated by TCRdb to the early 2020s). About the investigation overall: Samples covering the acute and convalescent phases of COVID-19 were provided by collaborators in the United States, Italy and Spain. A de-identified subject ID, COVID-19 status, age in years and sex were almost always included in the sample metadata. The prospective study material was composed of cDNA or gDNA derived from T cells, B-cell-depleted T cells, or PBMCs. A freely available public database, intended as a resource for researchers studying the immune response to SARS-CoV-2, is where the repertoires were released. The samples were drawn from the first 160 participants of the ongoing ImmuneRACE study and from over a thousand subjects provided by 6 global collaborators. Subjects who had been exposed to COVID-19, were actively infected with it, or had recovered from it provided the deeply sampled blood TCRbeta repertoires that made up the dataset. HLA class I and class II types, where available, came from metadata supplied by the sample provider rather than from assay-based typing.

The collaborating institutions used their own protocols to collect whole blood in K2EDTA tubes. For TCRbeta analysis, collaborators shipped samples as frozen whole blood, isolated PBMCs, or DNA extracted from either of those sample types. From the cysteine up to the phenylalanine, the CDR3 has a length of 15 residues. The kept DNA is CDR3 alone, 45 bases in frame from the first base. Relative to germline, V is missing 3 bases and J is missing 0 bases, with 1 base of the junction outside any gene match. Sequences MNHEY (CDR1) and SMNVEV (CDR2) are obtained from the germline V gene (reference sequence). The paper's findings and limits, for the study overall: The quantity of clinical and demographic metadata differed by source and by participant and was supplied without curation.

This clone was detected only once. What this receptor recognizes is not known. Base-call qualities are not available, and no considerably larger clone is one nucleotide away. The immunoSEQ Assay, a bias-controlled multiplex PCR, was used to amplify TCRbeta CDR3 regions from genomic DNA. For the original study's pipeline: The number of nucleated cells in each sample was estimated by amplification of reference gene primers within the assay. To quantify the absolute abundance of each unique TCRbeta CDR3 rearrangement, sequence reads were collapsed and filtered. For each sample, productive Simpson clonality was calculated by taking the square root of Simpson's diversity index across productive rearrangements. TCRdb took over this immuneACCESS table, retaining in-frame rearrangements with V and J assigned. Such tables are incomplete; in checked studies, under half of the missing clones stem from an unresolved V gene, and the remainder is unexplained. V, J and clone size are those of that table, while D and trimming were read from the DNA. Within this sample are under 150,000 clones, with around 78% of them counted one time only. 10% to 13% of the sample lies in the top ten.

The sequence came from a human donor in a cohort sampled during active COVID-19. Sequences were obtained from peripheral blood. This sequence uses TRBV27 and TRBJ2-7; TRBD1 fits 11 bases in the junction. The CDR3 reads CASSFGQGASYEQYF. The nucleotides are TGTGCCAGCAGTTTCGGACAGGGGGCCTCCTACGAGCAGTACTTC.